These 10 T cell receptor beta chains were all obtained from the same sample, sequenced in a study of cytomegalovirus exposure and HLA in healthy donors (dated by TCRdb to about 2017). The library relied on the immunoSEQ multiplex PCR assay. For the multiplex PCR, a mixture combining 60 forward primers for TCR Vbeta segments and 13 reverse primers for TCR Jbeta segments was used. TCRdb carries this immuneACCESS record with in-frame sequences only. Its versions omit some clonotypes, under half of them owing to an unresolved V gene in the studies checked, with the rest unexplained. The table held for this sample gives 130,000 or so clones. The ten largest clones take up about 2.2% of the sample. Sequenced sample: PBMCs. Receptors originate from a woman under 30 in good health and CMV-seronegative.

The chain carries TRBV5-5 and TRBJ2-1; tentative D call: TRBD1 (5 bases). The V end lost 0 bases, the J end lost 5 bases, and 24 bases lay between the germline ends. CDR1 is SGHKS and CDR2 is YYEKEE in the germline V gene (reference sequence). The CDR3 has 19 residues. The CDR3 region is CASSLVVGVGLLKHNEQFF. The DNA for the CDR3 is TGTGCCAGCAGCTTGGTGGTAGGGGTCGGTCTCCTCAAACACAATGAGCAGTTCTTC. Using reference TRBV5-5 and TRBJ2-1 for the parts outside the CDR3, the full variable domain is DAGVTQSPTHLIKTRGQQVTLRCSPISGHKSVSWYQQVLGQGPQFIFQYYEKEERGRGNFPDRFSARQFPNYSSELNVNALLLGDSALYLCASSLVVGVGLLKHNEQFFGPGTRLTVL.

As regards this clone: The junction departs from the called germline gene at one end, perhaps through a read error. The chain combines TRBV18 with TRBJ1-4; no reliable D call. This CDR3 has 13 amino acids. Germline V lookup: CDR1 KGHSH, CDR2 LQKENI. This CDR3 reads CASSPSLGEKLSF. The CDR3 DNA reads TGTGCCAGCTCACCATCACTGGGAGAAAAACTGTCTTTT.

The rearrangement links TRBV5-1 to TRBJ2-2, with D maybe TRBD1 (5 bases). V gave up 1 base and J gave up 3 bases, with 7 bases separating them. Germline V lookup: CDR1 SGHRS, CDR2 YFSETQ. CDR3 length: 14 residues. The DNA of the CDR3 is TGCGCCAGCAGCTTGAGGGGTGACACCGGGGAGCTGTTTTTT. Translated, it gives CASSLRGDTGELFF.

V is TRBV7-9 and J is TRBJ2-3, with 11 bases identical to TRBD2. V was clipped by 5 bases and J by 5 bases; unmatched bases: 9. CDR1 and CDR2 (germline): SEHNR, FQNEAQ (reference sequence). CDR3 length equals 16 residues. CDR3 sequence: CASSHTGTSGGDTQYF. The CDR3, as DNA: TGTGCCAGCAGCCATACCGGGACTAGCGGCGGAGATACGCAGTATTTT.

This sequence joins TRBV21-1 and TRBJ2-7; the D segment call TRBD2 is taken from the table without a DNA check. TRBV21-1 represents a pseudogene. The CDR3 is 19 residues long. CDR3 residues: CASSKFNSGARHNTYEQYV. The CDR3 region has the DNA TGTGCCAGCAGCAAGTTTAATAGCGGAGCCCGTCACAATACCTACGAGCAGTACGTC.

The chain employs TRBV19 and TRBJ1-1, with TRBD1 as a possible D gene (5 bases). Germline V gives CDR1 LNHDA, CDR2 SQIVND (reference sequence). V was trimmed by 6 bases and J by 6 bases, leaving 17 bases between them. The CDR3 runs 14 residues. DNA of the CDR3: TGTGCCAGTAGCCCTCAGGGCCACAACGCTGAAGCTTTCTTT. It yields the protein CASSPQGHNAEAFF.

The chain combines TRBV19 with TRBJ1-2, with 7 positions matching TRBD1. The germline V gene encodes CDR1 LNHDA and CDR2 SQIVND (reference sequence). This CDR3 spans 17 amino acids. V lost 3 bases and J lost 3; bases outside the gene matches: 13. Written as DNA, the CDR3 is TGTGCCAGTAGTATTGGTCTAGGTCAGGGGGTTGACTATGGCTACACCTTC. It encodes CASSIGLGQGVDYGYTF.

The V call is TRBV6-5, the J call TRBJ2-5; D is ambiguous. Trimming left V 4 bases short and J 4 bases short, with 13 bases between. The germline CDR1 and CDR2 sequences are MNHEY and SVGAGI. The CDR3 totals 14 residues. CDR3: CASSFPALSETQYF. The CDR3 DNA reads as TGTGCCAGCAGTTTCCCTGCACTGTCAGAGACCCAGTACTTC.

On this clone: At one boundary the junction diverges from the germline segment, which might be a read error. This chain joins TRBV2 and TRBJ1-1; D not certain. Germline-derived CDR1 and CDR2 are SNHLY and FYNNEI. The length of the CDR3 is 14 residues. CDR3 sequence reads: CASKRERRNAEAFF. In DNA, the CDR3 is TGTGCCAGCAAACGGGAGAGGCGGAACGCTGAAGCTTTCTTT.

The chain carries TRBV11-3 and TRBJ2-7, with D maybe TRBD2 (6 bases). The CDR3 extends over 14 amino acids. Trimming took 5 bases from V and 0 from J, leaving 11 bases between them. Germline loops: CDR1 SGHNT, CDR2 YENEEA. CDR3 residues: CASSRSGSSYEQYV. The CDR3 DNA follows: TGTGCCAGCAGCCGCTCCGGGAGCTCCTACGAGCAGTACGTC.